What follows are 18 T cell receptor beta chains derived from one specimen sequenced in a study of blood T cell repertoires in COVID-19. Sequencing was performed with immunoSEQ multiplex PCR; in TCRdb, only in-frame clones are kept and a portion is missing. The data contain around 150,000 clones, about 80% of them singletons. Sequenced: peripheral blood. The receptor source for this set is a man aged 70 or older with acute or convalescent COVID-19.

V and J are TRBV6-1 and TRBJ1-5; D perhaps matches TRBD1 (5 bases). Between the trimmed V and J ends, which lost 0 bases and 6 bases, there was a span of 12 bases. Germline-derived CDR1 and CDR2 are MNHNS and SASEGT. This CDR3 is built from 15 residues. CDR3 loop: CASSEAGLSVQPQHF. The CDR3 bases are TGTGCCAGCAGTGAAGCGGGACTCAGCGTTCAGCCCCAGCATTTT.

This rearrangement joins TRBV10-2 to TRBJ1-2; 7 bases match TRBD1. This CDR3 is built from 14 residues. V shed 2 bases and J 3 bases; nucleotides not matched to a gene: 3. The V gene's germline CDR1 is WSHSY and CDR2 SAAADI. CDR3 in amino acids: CASSEARGDYGYTF. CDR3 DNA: TGCGCCAGCAGTGAGGCCAGGGGGGACTATGGCTACACCTTC.

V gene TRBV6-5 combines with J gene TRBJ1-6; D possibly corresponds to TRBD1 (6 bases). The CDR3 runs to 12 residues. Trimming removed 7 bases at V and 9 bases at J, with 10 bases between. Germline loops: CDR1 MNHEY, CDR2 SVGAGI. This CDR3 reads CASKTGISPLHF. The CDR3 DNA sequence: TGTGCCAGCAAAACAGGGATTTCACCCCTCCACTTT.

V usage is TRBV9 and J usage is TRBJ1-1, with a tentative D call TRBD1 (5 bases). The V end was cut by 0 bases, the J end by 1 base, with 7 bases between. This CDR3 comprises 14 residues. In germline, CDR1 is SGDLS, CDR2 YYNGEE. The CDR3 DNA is TGTGCCAGCAGCGTAGTCAGGGAGAACACTGAAGCTTTCTTT. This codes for CASSVVRENTEAFF. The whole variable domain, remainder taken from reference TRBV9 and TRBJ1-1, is DSGVTQTPKHLITATGQRVTLRCSPRSGDLSVYWYQQSLDQGLQFLIQYYNGEERAKGNILERFSAQQFPDLHSELNLSSLELGDSALYFCASSVVRENTEAFFGQGTRLTVV.

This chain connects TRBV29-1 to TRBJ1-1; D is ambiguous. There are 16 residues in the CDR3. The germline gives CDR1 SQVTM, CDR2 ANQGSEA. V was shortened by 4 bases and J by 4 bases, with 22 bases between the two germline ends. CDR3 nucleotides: TGCAGCGTTGCGACCTTAACGGGAGTCGTGGTCACTGAAGCTTTCTTT. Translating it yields CSVATLTGVVVTEAFF.

CDR3 nucleotide sequence: TGTGCCAGCAGCGCCGGGACTAGCGGGTTGTGGGATACGCAGTATTTT. Residues: CASSAGTSGLWDTQYF. The V and J genes are TRBV9 and TRBJ2-3; 12 nucleotides match TRBD2. This CDR3 region has 16 residues. CDR1 and CDR2 (germline): SGDLS, YYNGEE. Trimming took 3 bases from V and 6 from J; bases not matched to a gene: 8.

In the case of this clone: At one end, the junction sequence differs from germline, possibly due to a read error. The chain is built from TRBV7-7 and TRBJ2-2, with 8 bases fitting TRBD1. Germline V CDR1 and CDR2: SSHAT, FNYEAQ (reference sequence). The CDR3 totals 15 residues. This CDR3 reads CASSLGTGNTGELFF. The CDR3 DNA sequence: TGTGCTAGCAGCTTAGGGACAGGGAACACCGGGGAGCTGTTTTTT. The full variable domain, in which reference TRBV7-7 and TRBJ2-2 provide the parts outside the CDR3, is GAGVSQSPRYKVTKRGQDVTLRCDPISSHATLYWYQQALGQGPEFLTYFNYEAQPDKSGLPSDRFSAERPEGSISTLTIQRTEQRDSAMYRCASSLGTGNTGELFFGEGSRLTVL.

CDR3 nucleotides: TGTGCCAGCAGCTCCAAAGGGGATACTGAAGCTTTCTTT. This sequence encodes CASSSKGDTEAFF. V gene TRBV7-3 combines with J gene TRBJ1-1, with a possible D match to TRBD1 (5 bases). V was trimmed by 4 bases and J by 5 bases, leaving 11 bases between them. Germline V gene data show CDR1 as SGHTA and CDR2 as FQGTGA. The CDR3 spans 13 residues.

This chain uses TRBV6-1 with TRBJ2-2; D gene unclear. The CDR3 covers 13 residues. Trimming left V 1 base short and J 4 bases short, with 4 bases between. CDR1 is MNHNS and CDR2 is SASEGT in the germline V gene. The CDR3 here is CASSEGITGELFF. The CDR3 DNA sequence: TGTGCCAGCAGTGAAGGTATCACCGGGGAGCTGTTTTTT.

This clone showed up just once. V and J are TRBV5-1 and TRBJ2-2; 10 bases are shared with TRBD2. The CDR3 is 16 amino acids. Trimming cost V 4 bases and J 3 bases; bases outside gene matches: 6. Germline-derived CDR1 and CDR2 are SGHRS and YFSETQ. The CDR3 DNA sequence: TGCGCCAGCAGCCGTGGACTAGCGGATTACACCGGGGAGCTGTTTTTT. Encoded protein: CASSRGLADYTGELFF.

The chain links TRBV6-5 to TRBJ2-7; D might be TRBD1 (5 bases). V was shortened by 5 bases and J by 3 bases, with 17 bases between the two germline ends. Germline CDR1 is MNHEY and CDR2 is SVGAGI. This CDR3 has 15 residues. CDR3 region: CASSRRQSNVYEQYF. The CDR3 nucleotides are TGTGCCAGCAGTCGGCGACAGTCTAATGTCTACGAGCAGTACTTC.

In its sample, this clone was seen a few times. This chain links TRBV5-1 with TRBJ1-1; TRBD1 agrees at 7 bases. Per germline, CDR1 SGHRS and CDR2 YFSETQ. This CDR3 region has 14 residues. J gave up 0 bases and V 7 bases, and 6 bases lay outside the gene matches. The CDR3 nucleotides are TGCGCCAGCGCCTTCGGGACAGTGAACACTGAAGCTTTCTTT. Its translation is CASAFGTVNTEAFF.

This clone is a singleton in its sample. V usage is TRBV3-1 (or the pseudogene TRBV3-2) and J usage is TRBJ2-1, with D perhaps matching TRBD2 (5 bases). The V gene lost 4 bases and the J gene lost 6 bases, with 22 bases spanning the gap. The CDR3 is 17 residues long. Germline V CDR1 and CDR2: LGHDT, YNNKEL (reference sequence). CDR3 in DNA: TGTGCCAGCAGCCTAGGTGACGGGAACCCGCCCCCCAATGAGCAGTTCTTC. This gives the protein CASSLGDGNPPPNEQFF.

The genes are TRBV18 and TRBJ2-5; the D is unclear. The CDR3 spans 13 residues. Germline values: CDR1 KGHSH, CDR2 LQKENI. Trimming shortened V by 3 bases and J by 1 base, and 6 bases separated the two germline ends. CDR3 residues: CASSPESQETQYF. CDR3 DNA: TGTGCCAGCTCACCGGAGAGCCAAGAGACCCAGTACTTC.

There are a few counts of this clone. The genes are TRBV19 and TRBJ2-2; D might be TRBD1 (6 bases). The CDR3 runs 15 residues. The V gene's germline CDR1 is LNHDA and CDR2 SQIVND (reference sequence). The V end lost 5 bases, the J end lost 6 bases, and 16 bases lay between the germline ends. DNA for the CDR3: TGTGCCAGTAGTGGGAGAGGGGGATTGGCCGGGGAGCTGTTTTTT. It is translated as CASSGRGGLAGELFF.

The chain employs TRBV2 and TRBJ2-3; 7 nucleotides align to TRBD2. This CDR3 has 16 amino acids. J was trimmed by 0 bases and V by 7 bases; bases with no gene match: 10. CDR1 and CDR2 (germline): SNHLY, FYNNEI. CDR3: CASTISGASSTDTQYF. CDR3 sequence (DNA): TGTGCCAGCACAATCAGCGGGGCCTCTAGCACAGATACGCAGTATTTT.

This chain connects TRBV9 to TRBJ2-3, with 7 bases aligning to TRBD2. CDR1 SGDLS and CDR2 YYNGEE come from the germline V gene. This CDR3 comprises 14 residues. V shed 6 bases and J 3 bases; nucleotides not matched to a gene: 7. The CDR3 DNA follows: TGTGCCAGCACCGAGCGGGGTGGTACAGATACGCAGTATTTT. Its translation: CASTERGGTDTQYF.

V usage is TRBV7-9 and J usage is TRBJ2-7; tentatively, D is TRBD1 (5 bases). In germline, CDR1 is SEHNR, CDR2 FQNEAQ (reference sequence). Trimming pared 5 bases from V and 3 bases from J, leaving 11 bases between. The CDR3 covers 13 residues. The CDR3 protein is CASSRAGIYEQYF. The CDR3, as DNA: TGTGCCAGCAGCCGGGCAGGGATCTACGAGCAGTACTTC.